Each of the 28 T cell receptor beta chains below was sequenced from the same sample in a study of blood T cell repertoires in COVID-19. Profiled with immunoSEQ multiplex PCR; TCRdb holds only in-frame clones, not every one. The sample has 150,000 to 200,000 clones; about 85% are singletons. Input material: peripheral blood. These receptors originate from a woman between 45 and 60 years old with COVID-19, enrolled during active disease.

V usage is TRBV18 and J usage is TRBJ1-6, with TRBD1 identical over 7 bases. Losses at the gene ends were 5 bases for V and 17 bases for J; bases not matched to a gene: 9. Germline CDR1 and CDR2: KGHSH and LQKENI. The CDR3 sequence is 12 residues long. This chain's CDR3 is CASSSRQGPFHF. CDR3 DNA: TGTGCCAGCTCATCTCGACAGGGCCCCTTCCACTTT.

This clone was observed a handful of times. The chain links TRBV2 to TRBJ2-5; tentatively, D is TRBD1 (5 bases). Germline CDR1 SNHLY, CDR2 FYNNEI. With 5 bases removed from V and 5 bases from J, the gap between germline ends came to 12 bases. This CDR3 comprises 13 residues. DNA of the CDR3: TGTGCCAGCAGTCTCAGGGCGCCGGAGACCCAGTACTTC. It codes for CASSLRAPETQYF.

The chain carries TRBV3-1 (or the pseudogene TRBV3-2) and TRBJ2-7, with a possible D match to TRBD2 (6 bases). Per germline, CDR1 LGHDT and CDR2 YNNKEL (reference sequence). V lost 3 bases and J 0 bases, leaving 12 bases between the germline ends. This CDR3 contains 15 residues. This CDR3 reads CASSQSGGLSYEQYF. DNA for the CDR3: TGTGCCAGCAGCCAGTCCGGGGGACTCTCCTACGAGCAGTACTTC.

The rearrangement uses TRBV10-3 and TRBJ1-2, with D hard to call. Trimming took 0 bases from V and 6 from J, leaving 5 bases between them. The V gene's germline CDR1 is ENHRY and CDR2 SYGVKD. The CDR3 runs 12 residues. CDR3 DNA sequence: TGTGCCATCAGTGAGTCGTGGCATGGCTACACCTTC. Amino acids: CAISESWHGYTF.

This clone was observed a handful of times. In DNA, the CDR3 is TGTGCCAGCAGCTCTCTCGGCAGGGACACTTACAATGAGCAGTTCTTC. The encoded protein is CASSSLGRDTYNEQFF. The chain joins TRBV7-9 to TRBJ2-1; tentative D call: TRBD1 (6 bases). Germline V CDR1 and CDR2: SEHNR, FQNEAQ (reference sequence). The CDR3 has 16 residues. With 4 bases removed from V and 4 bases from J, the gap between germline ends came to 17 bases.

The chain links TRBV4-2 to TRBJ2-1; 8 bases fit TRBD2. The CDR3 contains 16 residues. Germline CDR1 LGHNA, CDR2 YNFKEQ. J gave up 6 bases and V 0 bases, and 7 bases lay outside the gene matches. The CDR3 region has the DNA TGTGCCAGCAGCCAAGATCGAACCGCGGGGGGCAATGAGCAGTTCTTC. It translates to CASSQDRTAGGNEQFF.

V gene TRBV14 combines with J gene TRBJ2-7; 9 bases agree with TRBD1. With 4 bases clipped from V and 5 bases from J, the junction kept 12 bases outside the gene matches. The CDR3 contains 16 residues. Germline V lookup: CDR1 SGHDN, CDR2 FVKESK. CDR3 sequence reads: CASSLLPGQGDDEQYF. The CDR3 nucleotides are TGTGCCAGCAGCCTCCTACCGGGACAGGGTGATGACGAGCAGTACTTC.

This rearrangement joins TRBV20-1 to TRBJ2-7; TRBD1 aligns across 8 bases. Germline CDR1 reads DFQATT; CDR2 reads SNEGSKA (reference sequence). The length of the CDR3 is 11 residues. V shed 5 bases, J shed 6 bases, and the junction held 3 bases outside the gene matches. The CDR3 DNA reads TGCAGTGCTGGACAGGGAGGCGAGCAGTACTTC. Protein: CSAGQGGEQYF.

The chain links TRBV4-1 to TRBJ2-1, with D unclear. V was clipped by 3 bases and J by 5 bases, with 14 bases between them. Germline-derived CDR1 and CDR2 are MGHRA and YSYEKL. This CDR3 has 15 amino acids. This CDR3 is CASSHPLVKNNEQFF. The CDR3 nucleotides read TGCGCCAGCAGCCACCCCCTAGTGAAGAACAATGAGCAGTTCTTC.

This chain uses TRBV7-2 with TRBJ2-1; D gene uncertain. Trimming shortened V by 5 bases and J by 10 bases, and 15 bases separated the two germline ends. The CDR3 spans 13 residues. The germline gives CDR1 SGHTA, CDR2 FQGNSA. The CDR3 region is CASSPVIFGEQFF. DNA for the CDR3: TGTGCCAGCAGCCCGGTCATATTCGGGGAGCAGTTCTTC. The complete variable domain, with remaining parts taken from reference TRBV7-2 and TRBJ2-1, reads GAGVSQSPSNKVTEKGKDVELRCDPISGHTALYWYRQSLGQGLEFLIYFQGNSAPDKSGLPSDRFSAERTGGSVSTLTIQRTQQEDSAVYLCASSPVIFGEQFFGPGTRLTVL.

The gene calls are TRBV5-1 and TRBJ2-5, with TRBD2 identical over 14 bases. The CDR3 extends over 18 amino acids. V lost 1 base and J lost 5; bases outside the gene matches: 10. CDR1 SGHRS and CDR2 YFSETQ come from the germline V gene. The CDR3 region is CASSLFGLAGGGTETQYF. CDR3 sequence (DNA): TGCGCCAGCAGCTTGTTCGGACTAGCGGGGGGAGGCACGGAGACCCAGTACTTC.

The rearrangement joins TRBV2 to TRBJ2-1, with D uncertain. With 11 bases removed from V and 5 bases from J, the gap between germline ends came to 13 bases. Germline V gene sequence: CDR1 SNHLY, CDR2 FYNNEI. This CDR3 is built from 12 residues. CDR3 sequence reads: CAARRNDNEQFF. Here the CDR3 DNA reads TGTGCCGCCAGGCGTAATGACAATGAGCAGTTCTTC.

The chain carries TRBV5-1 and TRBJ1-3, with 7 bases matching TRBD1. Trimming cost V 4 bases and J 2 bases; bases outside gene matches: 6. CDR3 length: 15 amino acids. Germline V gene data show CDR1 as SGHRS and CDR2 as YFSETQ. CDR3 nucleotides: TGCGCCAGCAGCGTGGCGACAGGGACTGGAAACACCATATATTTT. Amino acid sequence: CASSVATGTGNTIYF. Looking up the rest from reference TRBV5-1 and TRBJ1-3 gives the full variable domain: KAGVTQTPRYLIKTRGQQVTLSCSPISGHRSVSWYQQTPGQGLQFLFEYFSETQRNKGNFPGRFSGRQFSNSRSEMNVSTLELGDSALYLCASSVATGTGNTIYFGEGSWLTVV.

The CDR3 sequence is CASRVTGGDTQETQYF. The CDR3 DNA reads as TGTGCCAGCAGGGTGACAGGGGGAGATACCCAAGAGACCCAGTACTTC. The chain couples TRBV7-6 to TRBJ2-5, with 9 bases aligning to TRBD1. J lost 1 base, V lost 6 bases, and 9 bases had no gene match. CDR1 is SGHVS and CDR2 is FNYEAQ in the germline V gene. This CDR3 comprises 16 residues.

The chain uses TRBV6-5 and TRBJ2-7; TRBD1 agrees at 9 bases. The CDR3 loop spans 15 amino acids. Per germline, CDR1 MNHEY and CDR2 SVGAGI. Germline trimming cut 4 bases from V and 4 bases from J; bases unmatched to any gene: 8. CDR3 protein: CASSSLGTGSYEQYF. In DNA form, the CDR3 reads TGTGCCAGCAGTTCCCTCGGGACAGGGTCTTACGAGCAGTACTTC.

The J gene is TRBJ2-5, the V gene TRBV7-9, with TRBD1 identical over 10 bases. This CDR3 spans 15 amino acids. J was trimmed by 9 bases and V by 5 bases; bases with no gene match: 12. CDR1 and CDR2 from the germline V gene are SEHNR and FQNEAQ (reference sequence). The CDR3 coding sequence is TGTGCCAGCAGCCCAGGGACAGGGGACTCAGGGGCCCAGTACTTC. Translated: CASSPGTGDSGAQYF.

CDR3 protein: CASSVTGGPLDYGYTF. In DNA form, the CDR3 reads TGTGCCAGCAGCGTGACGGGGGGCCCCCTTGACTATGGCTACACCTTC. The V gene is TRBV9, the J gene TRBJ1-2; D possibly corresponds to TRBD1 (6 bases). The CDR3 extends over 16 amino acids. Trimming took off 2 bases at V and 3 bases at J, with 17 bases between the two ends. Per germline, CDR1 SGDLS and CDR2 YYNGEE.

The rearrangement joins TRBV7-6 to TRBJ1-4, with a tentative D call TRBD1 (6 bases). CDR1 and CDR2 (germline): SGHVS, FNYEAQ. V dropped 2 bases and J dropped 7 bases, with 14 bases sitting between them. The CDR3 is 15 residues long. The CDR3 is CASSLSAGGGEKLFF. DNA for the CDR3: TGTGCCAGCAGCTTAAGTGCGGGGGGCGGTGAAAAACTGTTTTTT.

The chain carries TRBV9 and TRBJ1-2, with D possibly TRBD1 on 5 matching bases. V was trimmed by 4 bases and J by 5 bases, leaving 15 bases between them. The CDR3 runs 14 residues. Germline V gene sequence: CDR1 SGDLS, CDR2 YYNGEE. CDR3 sequence: CASSPQPTGYGYTF. The CDR3 DNA sequence: TGTGCCAGCAGCCCCCAACCTACAGGTTATGGCTACACCTTC.

The V and J genes are TRBV7-3 and TRBJ1-6, with a tentative D call TRBD1 (6 bases). The CDR3 contains 16 residues. Trimming took 5 bases from V and 3 from J, leaving 14 bases between them. The germline gives CDR1 SGHTA, CDR2 FQGTGA. DNA for the CDR3: TGTGCCAGCAGCCCCGGACCAGGGGACTATAATTCACCCCTCCACTTT. This encodes CASSPGPGDYNSPLHF.

V usage is TRBV3-1 (or the pseudogene TRBV3-2) and J usage is TRBJ1-4; tentative D call: TRBD1 (5 bases). CDR1 is LGHDT and CDR2 is YNNKEL in the germline V gene (reference sequence). With 3 bases removed from V and 6 bases from J, the gap between germline ends came to 14 bases. The CDR3 has 15 amino acids. The CDR3 DNA reads as TGTGCCAGCAGCCAGTACCTGGGGCCGGATGAAAAACTGTTTTTT. The encoded protein is CASSQYLGPDEKLFF.

The genes are TRBV5-4 and TRBJ1-2; D perhaps matches TRBD1 (5 bases). The germline V gene encodes CDR1 SGHNT and CDR2 YYREEE (reference sequence). CDR3 size: 15 residues. V shed 0 bases and J shed 2 bases, with 11 bases lying between them. The CDR3 sequence is CASSLVGRVNYGYTF. CDR3 sequence (DNA): TGTGCCAGCAGCTTGGTGGGCAGGGTAAACTATGGCTACACCTTC.

This clone is a singleton in its sample. The chain uses TRBV3-1 (or the pseudogene TRBV3-2) and TRBJ1-2; a weak D match, TRBD1 (5 bases). Germline assignment: CDR1 LGHDT and CDR2 YNNKEL (reference sequence). With 0 bases removed from V and 8 bases from J, the gap between germline ends came to 10 bases. CDR3 length: 13 amino acids. CDR3 coding DNA: TGTGCCAGCAGCCAAGAATGGGGCCGCGGCTACACCTTC. It is translated as CASSQEWGRGYTF.

The chain recombines TRBV11-2 with TRBJ2-1, with a weak D call TRBD1 (5 bases). The V end lost 2 bases, the J end lost 8 bases, and 19 bases lay between the germline ends. This CDR3 region has 16 residues. Germline V gene lookup returns CDR1 SGHAT and CDR2 FQNNGV. The CDR3 DNA is TGTGCCAGCAGCTTATGGACACTGGGTGAGGTCGATGAGCAGTTCTTC. Protein sequence: CASSLWTLGEVDEQFF.

This clone has a single count. The genes are TRBV6-5 and TRBJ1-2; 10 bases map to TRBD1. The trim removed 2 bases at V and 1 base at J, leaving 4 bases unmatched. The CDR3 length is 16 residues. Germline CDR1 is MNHEY and CDR2 is SVGAGI. The CDR3 reads CASSYIRTGGNYGYTF. The DNA for the CDR3 is TGTGCCAGCAGTTACATCCGGACAGGGGGTAACTATGGCTACACCTTC.

The chain links TRBV4-2 to TRBJ1-1, with D possibly being TRBD1 (6 bases). V was clipped by 0 bases and J by 6 bases, with 14 bases between them. The germline gives CDR1 LGHNA, CDR2 YNFKEQ. The CDR3 covers 15 residues. CDR3 DNA sequence: TGTGCCAGCAGCCAAGATCCACAGGGCCACCCTGAAGCTTTCTTT. It is translated as CASSQDPQGHPEAFF.

The genes are TRBV7-2 and TRBJ2-2; 9 bases agree with TRBD1. The CDR3 spans 15 residues. CDR1 SGHTA and CDR2 FQGNSA come from the germline V gene. After removal of 3 bases from V and 8 bases from J, the junction contained 7 bases not matched to a gene. The CDR3 sequence: CASSLDRGLTGELFF. The CDR3 DNA follows: TGTGCCAGCAGCTTGGACAGGGGTCTTACGGGGGAGCTGTTTTTT.

This chain connects TRBV5-5 to TRBJ1-1, with 9 bases aligning to TRBD1. Per germline, CDR1 SGHKS and CDR2 YYEKEE (reference sequence). V was clipped by 1 base and J by 4 bases; unmatched bases: 8. The CDR3 consists of 16 residues. The CDR3 nucleotides are TGTGCCAGCAGCTTGTTTGGACAGGGGACCAGCACTGAAGCTTTCTTT. It specifies CASSLFGQGTSTEAFF.